These T cell receptor beta chains were read from a single sample in a study of blood T cell repertoires in COVID-19. The protocol was immunoSEQ multiplex PCR, while the TCRdb copy is restricted to in-frame clones and leaves out a portion. The sample consists of around 83,000 clones, approximately 81% of them appearing once. Source material: peripheral blood. The receptors shown here come from an older woman with acute or convalescent COVID-19. Each CDR3 is given with its conserved first and last residue.

V gene | CDR3 protein
TRBV3-1/TRBV3-2 | CASSREDRGSPLHF
TRBV4-3 | CASSQTRGIEAFF
TRBV3-1/TRBV3-2 | CASSLRDSSAGTIYF
TRBV3-1/TRBV3-2 | CASSPPAGGGYNEQFF
TRBV5-5 | CASSGGPSNQPQHF
TRBV11-2 | CASSPGGRSSETQYF
TRBV28 | CASSFNRGLYEKLFF
TRBV23-1 | CASSRGTGNQPQHF
TRBV10-3 | CAISEEGARGYGYTF
TRBV6-4 | CASSAGDWHTGELFF
TRBV4-3 | CASSPGLAGVKDTQYF
TRBV11-3 | CASSPRAGNGYTF
TRBV2 | CASSEQGTKYQPQHF
TRBV6-5 | CASSYAGQGYNEQFF
TRBV24-1 | CATSDLGTGGGNEQFF
TRBV20-1 | CGHGGFETQYF
TRBV5-4 | CASSALVVGGYTF
TRBV7-9 | CASSFSGGFDNSPLHF
TRBV28 | CASSLLSPYGYTF
TRBV2 | CASSEARASWGTQYF
TRBV18 | CASSPGGRTKSSYNEQFF
TRBV11-3 | CASSLDGTSGTGELFF
TRBV11-3 | CASSLGGFNTEAFF
TRBV7-2 | CASSSPTRGVMNTEAFF
TRBV11-2 | CASSSTRTGYNEQFF
TRBV28 | CASSPPTVAKNIQYF
TRBV29-1 | CSVSNRVDTEAFF
TRBV11-3 | CASSIKGYTGGLNTEAFF